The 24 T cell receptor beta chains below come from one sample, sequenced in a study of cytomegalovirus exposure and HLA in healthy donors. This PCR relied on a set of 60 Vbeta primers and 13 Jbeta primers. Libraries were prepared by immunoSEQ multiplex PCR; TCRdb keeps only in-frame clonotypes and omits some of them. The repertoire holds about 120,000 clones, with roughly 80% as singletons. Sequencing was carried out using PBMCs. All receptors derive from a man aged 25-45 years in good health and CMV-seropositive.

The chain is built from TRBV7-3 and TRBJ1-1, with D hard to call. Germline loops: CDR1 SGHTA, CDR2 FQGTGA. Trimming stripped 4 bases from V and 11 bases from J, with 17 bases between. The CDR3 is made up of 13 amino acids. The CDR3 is CASSSTQQTIAFF. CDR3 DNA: TGTGCCAGCAGCTCGACCCAACAGACTATTGCTTTCTTT.

The CDR3 bases are TGTGCCAGCAGCCGGGGACAGTATGACACTGAAGCTTTCTTT. It specifies CASSRGQYDTEAFF. The gene calls are TRBV6-5 and TRBJ1-1; TRBD1 agrees at 7 bases. CDR3 size: 14 residues. Losses at the gene ends were 6 bases for V and 3 bases for J; bases not matched to a gene: 7. Germline loops: CDR1 MNHEY, CDR2 SVGAGI.

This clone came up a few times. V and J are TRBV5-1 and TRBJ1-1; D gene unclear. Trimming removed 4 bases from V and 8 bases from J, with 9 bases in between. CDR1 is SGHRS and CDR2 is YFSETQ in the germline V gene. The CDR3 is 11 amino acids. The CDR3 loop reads CASSGGLEAFF. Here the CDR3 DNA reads TGCGCCAGCAGCGGAGGGCTGGAAGCTTTCTTT. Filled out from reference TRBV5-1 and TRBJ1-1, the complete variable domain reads KAGVTQTPRYLIKTRGQQVTLSCSPISGHRSVSWYQQTPGQGLQFLFEYFSETQRNKGNFPGRFSGRQFSNSRSEMNVSTLELGDSALYLCASSGGLEAFFGQGTRLTVV.

CDR3 in amino acids: CASSQKDRGNTEAFF. The DNA of the CDR3 is TGCGCCAGCAGCCAAAAGGACAGGGGGAACACTGAAGCTTTCTTT. The rearrangement joins TRBV4-1 to TRBJ1-1; 9 nucleotides match TRBD1. V trimming: 2 bases; J trimming: 1 base; junction bases outside the gene matches: 2. The V gene's germline CDR1 is MGHRA and CDR2 YSYEKL. The CDR3 sequence is 15 residues long.

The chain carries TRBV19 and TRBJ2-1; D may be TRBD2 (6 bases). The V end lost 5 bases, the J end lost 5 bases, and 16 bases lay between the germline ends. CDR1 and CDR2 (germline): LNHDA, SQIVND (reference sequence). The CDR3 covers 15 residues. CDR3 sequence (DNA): TGTGCCAGTAGTTTGACGGGTCCGGGAGACAATGAGCAGTTCTTC. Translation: CASSLTGPGDNEQFF.

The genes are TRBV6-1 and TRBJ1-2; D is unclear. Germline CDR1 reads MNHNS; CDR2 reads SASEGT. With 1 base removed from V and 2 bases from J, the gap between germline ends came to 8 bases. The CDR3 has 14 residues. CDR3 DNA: TGTGCCAGCAGTGAAGGGACTCCGAACTATGGCTACACCTTC. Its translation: CASSEGTPNYGYTF.

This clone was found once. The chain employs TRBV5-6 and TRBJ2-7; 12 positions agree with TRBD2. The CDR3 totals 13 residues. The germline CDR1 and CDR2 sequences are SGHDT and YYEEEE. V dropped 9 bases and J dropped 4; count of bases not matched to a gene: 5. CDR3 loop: CATMTSGGYEQYF. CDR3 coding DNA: TGTGCCACAATGACTAGCGGGGGTTACGAGCAGTACTTC. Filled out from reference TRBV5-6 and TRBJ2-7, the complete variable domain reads DAGVTQSPTHLIKTRGQQVTLRCSPKSGHDTVSWYQQALGQGPQFIFQYYEEEERQRGNFPDRFSGHQFPNYSSELNVNALLLGDSALYLCATMTSGGYEQYFGPGTRLTVT.

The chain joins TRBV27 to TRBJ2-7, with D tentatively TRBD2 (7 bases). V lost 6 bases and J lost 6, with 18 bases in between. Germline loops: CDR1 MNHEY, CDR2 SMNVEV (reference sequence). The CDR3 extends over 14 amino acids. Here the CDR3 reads CASRSPGGPREQYF. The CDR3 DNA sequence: TGTGCCAGCAGGTCCCCCGGGGGGCCCCGCGAGCAGTACTTC.

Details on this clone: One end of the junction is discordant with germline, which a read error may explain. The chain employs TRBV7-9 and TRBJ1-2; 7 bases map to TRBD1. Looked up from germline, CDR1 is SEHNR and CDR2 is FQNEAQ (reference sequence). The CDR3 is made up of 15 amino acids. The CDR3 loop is CASSLGGDSNYGYTF. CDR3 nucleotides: TGTGCCAGCAGTTTAGGAGGGGACAGCAACTATGGCTACACCTTC.

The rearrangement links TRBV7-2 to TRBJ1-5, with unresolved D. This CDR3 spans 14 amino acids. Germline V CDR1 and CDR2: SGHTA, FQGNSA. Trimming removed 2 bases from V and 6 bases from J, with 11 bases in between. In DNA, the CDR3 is TGTGCCAGCAGCTTAAACAGAGTAACTCAGCCCCAGCATTTT. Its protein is CASSLNRVTQPQHF.

The CDR3 reads CASSPQENTEAFF. The CDR3 nucleotides read TGCGCCAGCAGCCCACAGGAGAACACTGAAGCTTTCTTT. V and J are TRBV5-1 and TRBJ1-1; D may be TRBD1 (5 bases). The CDR3 has 13 residues. V gave up 4 bases and J gave up 1 base, with 8 bases separating them. Germline CDR1 SGHRS, CDR2 YFSETQ. Filled out from reference TRBV5-1 and TRBJ1-1, the complete variable domain reads KAGVTQTPRYLIKTRGQQVTLSCSPISGHRSVSWYQQTPGQGLQFLFEYFSETQRNKGNFPGRFSGRQFSNSRSEMNVSTLELGDSALYLCASSPQENTEAFFGQGTRLTVV.

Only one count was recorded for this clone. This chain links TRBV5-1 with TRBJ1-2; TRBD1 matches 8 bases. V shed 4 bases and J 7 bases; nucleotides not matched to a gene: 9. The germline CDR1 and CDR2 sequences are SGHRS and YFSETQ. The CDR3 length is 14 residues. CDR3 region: CASSLDRGGSGYTF. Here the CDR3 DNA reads TGCGCCAGCAGCCTAGACAGGGGAGGGAGTGGCTACACCTTC.

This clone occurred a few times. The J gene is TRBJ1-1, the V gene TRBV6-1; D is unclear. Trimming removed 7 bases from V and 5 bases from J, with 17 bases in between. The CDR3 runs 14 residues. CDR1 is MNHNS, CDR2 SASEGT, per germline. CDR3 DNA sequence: TGTGCCAGCATTTTAGGCTACGGGAGGACTGAAGCTTTCTTT. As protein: CASILGYGRTEAFF.

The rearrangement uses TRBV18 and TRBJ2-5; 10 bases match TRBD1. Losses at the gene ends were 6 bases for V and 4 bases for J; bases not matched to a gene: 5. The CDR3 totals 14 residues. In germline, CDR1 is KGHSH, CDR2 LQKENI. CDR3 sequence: CASSRDRGGETQYF. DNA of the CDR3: TGTGCCAGCTCCCGGGACAGGGGAGGAGAGACCCAGTACTTC.

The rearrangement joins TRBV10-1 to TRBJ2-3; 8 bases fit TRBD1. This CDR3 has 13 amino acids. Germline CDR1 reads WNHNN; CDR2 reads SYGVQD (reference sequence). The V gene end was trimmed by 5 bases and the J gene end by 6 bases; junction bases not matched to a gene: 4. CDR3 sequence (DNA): TGCGCCAGCAGTCGGCGACAGGGGGATACGCAGTATTTT. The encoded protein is CASSRRQGDTQYF.

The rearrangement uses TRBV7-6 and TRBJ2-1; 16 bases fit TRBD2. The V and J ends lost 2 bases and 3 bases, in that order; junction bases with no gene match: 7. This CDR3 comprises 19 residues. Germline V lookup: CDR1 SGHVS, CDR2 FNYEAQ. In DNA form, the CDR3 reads TGTGCCAGCAGCTTACCCTTGGGACTAGCGGGGGGGTTCTACAATGAGCAGTTCTTC. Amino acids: CASSLPLGLAGGFYNEQFF.

The DNA for the CDR3 is TGTGCCAGCTCACCACTAGGGACTTCCTCTAGCACAGATACGCAGTATTTT. This codes for CASSPLGTSSSTDTQYF. The chain combines TRBV18 with TRBJ2-3, with D possibly being TRBD2 (6 bases). CDR3 size: 17 residues. Trimming pared 1 base from V and 0 bases from J, leaving 14 bases between. CDR1 and CDR2 from the germline V gene are KGHSH and LQKENI.

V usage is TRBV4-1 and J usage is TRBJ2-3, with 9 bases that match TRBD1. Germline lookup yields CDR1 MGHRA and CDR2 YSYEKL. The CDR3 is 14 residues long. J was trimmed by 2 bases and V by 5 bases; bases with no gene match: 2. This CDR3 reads CASSGTGYTDTQYF. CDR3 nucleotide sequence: TGCGCCAGCAGCGGGACAGGGTACACAGATACGCAGTATTTT.

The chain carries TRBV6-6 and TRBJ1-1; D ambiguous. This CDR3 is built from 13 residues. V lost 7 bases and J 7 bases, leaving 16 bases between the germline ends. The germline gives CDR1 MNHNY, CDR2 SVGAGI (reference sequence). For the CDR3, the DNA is TGTGCCAGCACCCCCCCGGAGGTTGGTGAAGCTTTCTTT. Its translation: CASTPPEVGEAFF.

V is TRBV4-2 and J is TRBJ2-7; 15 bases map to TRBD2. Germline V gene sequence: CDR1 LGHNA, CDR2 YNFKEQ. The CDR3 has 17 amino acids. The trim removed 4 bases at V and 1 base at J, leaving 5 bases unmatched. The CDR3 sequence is CASSRGLAGGPSYEQYF. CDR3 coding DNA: TGTGCCAGCAGCCGGGGACTAGCGGGGGGCCCGTCCTACGAGCAGTACTTC.

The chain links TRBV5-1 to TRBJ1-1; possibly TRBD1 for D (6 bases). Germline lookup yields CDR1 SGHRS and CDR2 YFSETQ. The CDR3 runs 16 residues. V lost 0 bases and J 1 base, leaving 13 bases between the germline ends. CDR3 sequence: CASSLGRGGSNTEAFF. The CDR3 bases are TGCGCCAGCAGCTTGGGACGAGGGGGTTCGAACACTGAAGCTTTCTTT.

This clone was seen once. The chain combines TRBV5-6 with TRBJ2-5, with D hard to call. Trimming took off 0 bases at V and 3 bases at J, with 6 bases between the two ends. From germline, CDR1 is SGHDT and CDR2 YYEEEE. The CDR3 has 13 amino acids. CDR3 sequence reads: CASSLGQEETQYF. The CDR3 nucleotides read TGTGCCAGCAGCTTGGGCCAGGAAGAGACCCAGTACTTC.

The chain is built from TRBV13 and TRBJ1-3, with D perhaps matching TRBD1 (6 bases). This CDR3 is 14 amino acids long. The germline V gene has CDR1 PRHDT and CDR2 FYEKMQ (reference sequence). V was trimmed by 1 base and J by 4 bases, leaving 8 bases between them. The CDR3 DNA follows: TGTGCCAGCAGCTTAGACAGGGCCGGAAACACCATATATTTT. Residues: CASSLDRAGNTIYF. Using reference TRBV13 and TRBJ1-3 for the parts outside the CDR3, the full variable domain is AAGVIQSPRHLIKEKRETATLKCYPIPRHDTVYWYQQGPGQDPQFLISFYEKMQSDKGSIPDRFSAQQFSDYHSELNMSSLELGDSALYFCASSLDRAGNTIYFGEGSWLTVV.

The CDR3 is CASSEGPYEQYF. CDR3 sequence (DNA): TGTGCCAGCAGCGAGGGTCCCTACGAGCAGTACTTC. This rearrangement joins TRBV5-5 to TRBJ2-7, with D perhaps matching TRBD2 (5 bases). The CDR3 is made up of 12 amino acids. V was pared by 4 bases and J by 2 bases, with 7 bases between. Germline lookup yields CDR1 SGHKS and CDR2 YYEKEE (reference sequence).